The next 13 T cell receptor beta chains were all read from a single sample in a study of response to subunit inactivated influenza vaccine. TCRdb reprocessed the RT-PCR reads via MiXCR and lists one record per CDR3 protein. The sample records 550,000 to 800,000 distinct CDR3 sequences, about 15% being singletons. The sample was PBMCs from blood, taken less than 15 days before vaccination. The receptor set was obtained from a man aged 50-60 years who received an inactivated influenza vaccine.

There are many counts of this clonotype. V is TRBV29-1 and J is TRBJ2-1; D unresolved. V was cut by 7 bases and J by 9 bases, with 10 bases left in between. CDR3 length equals 10 residues. The V gene's germline CDR1 is SQVTM and CDR2 ANQGSEA. CDR3 nucleotide sequence: TGCAGCGCCGATTTAATTGAGCAGTTCTTC. This encodes CSADLIEQFF.

The chain carries TRBV4-3 and TRBJ2-3; 9 nucleotides line up with TRBD2. Trimming took 0 bases from V and 5 from J; bases not matched to a gene: 15. The CDR3 spans 19 residues. CDR1 is LGHNA and CDR2 is YSLEER in the germline V gene. CDR3 sequence (DNA): TGCGCCAGCAGCCAAGAAGGGGGGATTGGCGGGAGGGCCGGAGATACGCAGTATTTT. Its translation: CASSQEGGIGGRAGDTQYF.

There are many counts of this clonotype. This chain uses TRBV5-1 with TRBJ2-7; no reliable D call. V lost 1 base and J 4 bases, leaving 15 bases between the germline ends. This CDR3 contains 15 residues. Germline V lookup: CDR1 SGHRS, CDR2 YFSETQ. The CDR3 sequence: CASSLQGDTLYEQYF. CDR3 in DNA: TGCGCCAGCAGCTTGCAAGGAGACACGCTTTACGAGCAGTACTTC.

This clonotype was seen only a few times. The rearrangement uses TRBV20-1 and TRBJ2-7; no clear D. The CDR3 contains 11 residues. The germline V and J ends were trimmed by 1 base and 7 bases, with 8 bases remaining between them. Germline loops: CDR1 DFQATT, CDR2 SNEGSKA (reference sequence). In DNA form, the CDR3 reads TGCAGTGCTAGAGCCCTCCCGGAGCAGTACTTC. Residues: CSARALPEQYF.

This clonotype was detected only once. The CDR3 region has the DNA TGTGCCACCAGGGCGGGGGATCTTACTGAAGCTTTCTTT. It yields the protein CATRAGDLTEAFF. This chain connects TRBV24-1 to TRBJ1-1; the D gene is possibly TRBD1 (5 bases). The V and J ends lost 7 bases and 5 bases respectively, with 13 bases between them. The CDR3 has 13 amino acids. The V gene's germline CDR1 is KGHDR and CDR2 SFDVKD.

This clonotype has just a few counts. The chain is built from TRBV5-1 and TRBJ2-1; TRBD2 matches 9 bases. Germline V gene lookup returns CDR1 SGHRS and CDR2 YFSETQ. J lost 0 bases, V lost 3 bases, and 10 bases had no gene match. This CDR3 region has 18 residues. The chain's CDR3 is CASSSGSGSFASYNEQFF. The CDR3 DNA is TGCGCCAGCAGCTCGGGTAGCGGGAGTTTCGCCTCCTACAATGAGCAGTTCTTC.

This clonotype has only a few counts. V gene TRBV6-5 combines with J gene TRBJ2-1; D ambiguous. The V end was cut by 6 bases, the J end by 15 bases, with 18 bases between. The CDR3 consists of 12 residues. Germline V lookup: CDR1 MNHEY, CDR2 SVGAGI. This CDR3 reads CASRQHQWQWFF. The DNA for the CDR3 is TGTGCCAGCAGGCAGCACCAGTGGCAGTGGTTCTTC.

This chain joins TRBV5-1 and TRBJ2-1; 8 positions match TRBD2. Unmatched junction bases numbered 7, after V lost 1 base and J lost 7 bases. This CDR3 is 15 amino acids long. The V gene's germline CDR1 is SGHRS and CDR2 YFSETQ. The CDR3 here is CASSLLGSGINEQFF. Written as DNA, the CDR3 is TGCGCCAGCAGCTTGTTGGGTAGCGGGATTAATGAGCAGTTCTTC.

Concerning this clonotype itself: One junction end disagrees with the germline gene, perhaps due to a read error. The chain is built from TRBV29-1 and TRBJ1-1; D is unresolved. The CDR3 has 14 amino acids. Germline-derived CDR1 and CDR2 are SQVTM and ANQGSEA. The CDR3 is CSVDLGVMKTEAFF. The CDR3 DNA sequence: TGCAGCGTTGACCTAGGAGTTATGAAGACTGAAGCTTTCTTT.

This clonotype occurred many times. J is TRBJ1-2 and V is TRBV7-2; 9 bases match TRBD1. CDR3 size: 16 residues. Unmatched junction bases numbered 7, after V lost 1 base and J lost 4 bases. CDR1 and CDR2 (germline): SGHTA, FQGNSA. In nucleotides, the CDR3 is TGTGCCAGCAGCTTAGGCCCCGGGGGACAGGGCTATGGCTACACCTTC. Translation: CASSLGPGGQGYGYTF.

The gene calls are TRBV6-1 and TRBJ1-4; no clear D gene. Germline CDR1 and CDR2: MNHNS and SASEGT. Between the trimmed V and J ends, which lost 1 base and 3 bases, there was a span of 15 bases. The CDR3 has 17 residues. The CDR3 spells CASSEVFGAEANEKLFF. The CDR3 region has the DNA TGTGCCAGCAGTGAAGTTTTCGGCGCTGAAGCTAATGAAAAACTGTTTTTT.

With regard to this clonotype: Germline is not matched at one junction end, which may reflect a read error. The chain employs TRBV7-9 and TRBJ1-3; weak D call: TRBD1 (6 bases). The CDR3 has 15 residues. Germline V gene data show CDR1 as SEHNR and CDR2 as FQNEAQ (reference sequence). The CDR3 coding sequence is TGTGCCAGGAGCTTAACGACAGGTTCCAGAAACACCATATATTTT. This translates into CARSLTTGSRNTIYF.

The chain uses TRBV27 and TRBJ2-1, with 16 bases matching TRBD2. The CDR3 consists of 14 residues. Germline V lookup: CDR1 MNHEY, CDR2 SMNVEV (reference sequence). Unmatched junction bases numbered 2, after V lost 3 bases and J lost 12 bases. The DNA of the CDR3 is TGTGCCAGCAGTTTGGGACTAGCGGGAGGGGGGCAGTTCTTC. Encoded protein: CASSLGLAGGGQFF.